The 14 T cell receptor beta chains in this list originate from one sample, sequenced in a study of HIV-infected children after antiretroviral therapy interruption. A 3' RACE protocol on RNA, with unique molecular identifiers, produced the TCR library. TCRdb re-analysed the 3' RACE reads in MiXCR, keeping a single row per CDR3 protein. The sample has 15,000 to 16,000 distinct CDR3 sequences, about 3.4% seen once. Treatment denoted: PENTA 11 planned treatment interruption arm or continuous ART arm. The input for sequencing was CD45RA+ CD4+ T cells from PBMCs, taken from a donor given antiretroviral therapy, either interrupted or continuous. As for subset: naive CD4+ CD45RA+ CD45RO- T cells. The source of these receptors is a child aged 2-17 years with HIV.

This clonotype was seen a handful of times. V usage is TRBV10-3 and J usage is TRBJ2-7, with D unresolved. This CDR3 comprises 12 residues. CDR1 is ENHRY and CDR2 is SYGVKD in the germline V gene. The V end was cut by 6 bases, the J end by 3 bases, with 9 bases between. CDR3 loop: CAISQGNYEQYF. In nucleotides, the CDR3 is TGTGCCATCAGCCAAGGAAACTACGAGCAGTACTTC.

This clonotype has at least ten counts. The gene calls are TRBV7-2 and TRBJ2-3, with TRBD2 identical over 7 bases. This CDR3 has 15 residues. J gave up 5 bases and V 1 base, and 6 bases lay outside the gene matches. Looked up from germline, CDR1 is SGHTA and CDR2 is FQGNSA. CDR3 bases: TGTGCCAGCAGCTTAGGGGGACTAATTGGAGATACGCAGTATTTT. Its protein product is CASSLGGLIGDTQYF.

This clonotype was counted many times. The V and J genes are TRBV5-1 and TRBJ2-3; D is uncertain. V lost 3 bases and J 2 bases, leaving 7 bases between the germline ends. The CDR3 is 13 residues long. Germline assignment: CDR1 SGHRS and CDR2 YFSETQ. For the CDR3, the DNA is TGCGCCAGCAGCTCGCAACCCACAGATACGCAGTATTTT. It encodes CASSSQPTDTQYF.

By share, this clonotype ranks as medium-sized. This chain links TRBV11-2 with TRBJ2-3; the D gene is possibly TRBD2 (6 bases). CDR1 and CDR2 from the germline V gene are SGHAT and FQNNGV. The CDR3 contains 14 residues. Trimming stripped 6 bases from V and 4 bases from J, with 14 bases between. The CDR3 loop reads CASRISGRADTQYF. DNA for the CDR3: TGTGCCAGCAGGATTAGCGGTCGCGCAGATACGCAGTATTTT.

In its sample, this clonotype was seen many times. The rearrangement uses TRBV5-6 and TRBJ1-2, with D tentatively TRBD1 (5 bases). The germline CDR1 and CDR2 sequences are SGHDT and YYEEEE. Trimming shortened V by 4 bases and J by 0 bases, and 13 bases separated the two germline ends. This CDR3 has 15 amino acids. The CDR3 loop reads CASSRVAGTNYGYTF. The CDR3 DNA reads as TGTGCCAGCAGCCGGGTAGCAGGGACTAACTATGGCTACACCTTC.

This clonotype was found many times. The chain couples TRBV2 to TRBJ1-2; 8 bases agree with TRBD1. This CDR3 has 14 amino acids. With V trimmed by 6 bases and J by 8 bases, 11 bases remained unmatched. Germline CDR1 and CDR2: SNHLY and FYNNEI. The CDR3 spells CASREFGTGKGYTF. CDR3 DNA: TGTGCCAGCAGAGAGTTTGGGACAGGCAAAGGCTACACCTTC.

V and J are TRBV27 and TRBJ1-6; tentatively, D is TRBD1 (5 bases). V lost 5 bases, J lost 12 bases, and 11 bases lay in between. The CDR3 contains 12 residues. From germline, CDR1 is MNHEY and CDR2 SMNVEV (reference sequence). DNA for the CDR3: TGTGCCAGCAGTGAAGGGGTTAGACCCCTCCACTTT. This sequence encodes CASSEGVRPLHF.

This clonotype has at least ten counts. The J gene is TRBJ2-7, the V gene TRBV21-1; the D call of TRBD1 is as the table states it, not checked on the DNA. TRBV21-1 is a listed pseudogene. The CDR3 is 14 residues long. CDR3 DNA sequence: TGTGCCATCGCCGGGACAGGGGCCTACTACGAGCAGTACTTC. Translation: CAIAGTGAYYEQYF.

This clonotype appeared many times. This sequence joins TRBV20-1 and TRBJ2-7, with D hard to call. The CDR3 consists of 11 residues. Trimming left V 7 bases short and J 2 bases short, with 9 bases between. Germline CDR1 DFQATT, CDR2 SNEGSKA (reference sequence). CDR3 region: CSGKGTYEQYF. The CDR3, as DNA: TGCAGTGGAAAGGGAACCTACGAGCAGTACTTC.

This clonotype was counted many times. J is TRBJ1-5 and V is TRBV12-3 or TRBV12-4; 7 bases are shared with TRBD1. The V segment lost 1 base and the J segment 9 bases; nucleotides outside the gene matches: 12. The CDR3 totals 16 residues. CDR3 sequence (DNA): TGTGCCAGCAGTTTAGGGGGTGGCAGGGGGGGGAGGCCCCAGCATTTT. Translated: CASSLGGGRGGRPQHF.

By proportion, this clonotype is medium-sized (0.01 to 0.1%). The chain has TRBV7-9 and TRBJ2-3; D gene ambiguous. The V end was cut by 0 bases, the J end by 6 bases, with 1 base between. In germline, CDR1 is SEHNR, CDR2 FQNEAQ (reference sequence). The CDR3 length is 11 residues. The CDR3 loop is CASSLADTQYF. DNA of the CDR3: TGTGCCAGCAGCTTAGCCGATACGCAGTATTTT.

This clonotype was seen repeatedly, ten times or more. The genes are TRBV20-1 and TRBJ2-5; D is unclear. The V end was cut by 0 bases, the J end by 4 bases, with 6 bases between. The CDR3 is 12 residues long. The germline V gene has CDR1 DFQATT and CDR2 SNEGSKA (reference sequence). CDR3 region: CSARDLGETQYF. Written as DNA, the CDR3 is TGCAGTGCTAGAGATCTCGGAGAGACCCAGTACTTC.

This clonotype has at least ten counts. The chain recombines TRBV10-2 with TRBJ2-3; TRBD2 agrees at 13 bases. The germline V gene encodes CDR1 WSHSY and CDR2 SAAADI. This CDR3 has 18 amino acids. V trimming: 8 bases; J trimming: 2 bases; junction bases outside the gene matches: 13. CDR3 nucleotide sequence: TGCGCCAGCCGAAACAACCCGGGACTAGCGGGGCTCACAGATACGCAGTATTTT. This codes for CASRNNPGLAGLTDTQYF.

The sample holds a few counts of this clonotype. V gene TRBV12-3 or TRBV12-4 combines with J gene TRBJ1-2; D not certain. V was clipped by 5 bases and J by 4 bases, with 11 bases between them. The length of the CDR3 is 13 residues. In DNA, the CDR3 is TGTGCCAGCAGTCCGGACGGGATCTATGGCTACACCTTC. It translates to CASSPDGIYGYTF.